The 27 T cell receptor beta chains listed next were all sequenced from one sample in a study of CD8 T cells in ankylosing spondylitis. TCRdb independently ran MiXCR on the 5' RACE reads; one entry per CDR3 protein. The sample contains about 390,000 distinct CDR3 sequences, under 25% of which appear only once. Study-wide points: A motif in TCR beta, a set of under ten highly homologous variants, appeared characteristic of ankylosing spondylitis blood.

Their antigens remain unidentified. Sequencing input: blood, either unsorted or a sorted T cell fraction (not recorded which). The receptors derive from a male donor with ankylosing spondylitis.

The chain carries TRBV3-1 and TRBJ1-2; 8 bases align to TRBD1. The trim removed 2 bases at V and 8 bases at J, leaving 1 base unmatched. CDR3 length: 12 amino acids. The germline V gene encodes CDR1 LGHDT and CDR2 YNNKEL (reference sequence). The DNA for the CDR3 is TGTGCCAGCAGCCAACGACAGGGGGGCTACACCTTC. Protein: CASSQRQGGYTF. The whole variable domain, filled in from reference TRBV3-1 and TRBJ1-2, reads DTAVSQTPKYLVTQMGNDKSIKCEQNLGHDTMYWYKQDSKKFLKIMFSYNNKELIINETVPNRFSPKSPDKAHLNLHINSLELGDSAVYFCASSQRQGGYTFGSGTRLTVV.

The chain uses TRBV29-1 and TRBJ2-7; 15 nucleotides agree with TRBD2. J lost 1 base, V lost 6 bases, and 1 base had no gene match. Germline V gives CDR1 SQVTM, CDR2 ANQGSEA. This CDR3 has 14 residues. The CDR3 region has the DNA TGCAGCGTGGGACTAGCGGGAGGTTCCTACGAGCAGTACTTC. It specifies CSVGLAGGSYEQYF.

This chain joins TRBV9 and TRBJ2-7; TRBD2 is a possible D gene (6 bases). There are 14 residues in the CDR3. Germline CDR1 reads SGDLS; CDR2 reads YYNGEE. Trimming shortened V by 0 bases and J by 9 bases, and 16 bases separated the two germline ends. The CDR3 spells CASSVEPGLGVQYF. CDR3 nucleotides: TGTGCCAGCAGCGTAGAACCGGGACTCGGTGTGCAGTACTTC.

This clonotype came up a few times. This chain connects TRBV12-3 or TRBV12-4 to TRBJ2-2, with 10 nucleotides matching TRBD2. The CDR3 totals 14 residues. The ends lost 6 bases at V and 5 bases at J; junction bases unmatched: 3. The CDR3 is CASRPAGGTGELFF. CDR3 DNA sequence: TGTGCCAGCAGGCCAGCGGGGGGGACCGGGGAGCTGTTTTTT.

This clonotype was counted between two and nine times. J is TRBJ2-1 and V is TRBV4-2, with D hard to call. V was trimmed by 0 bases and J by 6 bases, leaving 15 bases between them. CDR3 length: 16 amino acids. The germline V gene has CDR1 LGHNA and CDR2 YNFKEQ. The CDR3 DNA follows: TGTGCCAGCAGCCAAGACTCTCTTAGGGTGCCCAATGAGCAGTTCTTC. It translates to CASSQDSLRVPNEQFF.

This clonotype was observed a handful of times. V usage is TRBV4-1 and J usage is TRBJ2-1; D is perhaps TRBD2 (6 bases). Per the germline V gene, CDR1 is MGHRA and CDR2 is YSYEKL. V was clipped by 2 bases and J by 4 bases, with 15 bases between them. This CDR3 contains 16 residues. The CDR3 DNA reads as TGCGCCAGCAGCCAATTTGCTAGCGCGCCTTACAATGAGCAGTTCTTC. It codes for CASSQFASAPYNEQFF.

This chain connects TRBV6-1 to TRBJ2-7, with a weak D call TRBD1 (6 bases). Trimming took 6 bases from V and 8 from J, leaving 17 bases between them. Germline lookup yields CDR1 MNHNS and CDR2 SASEGT. CDR3 length: 13 residues. The DNA for the CDR3 is TGTGCCAGCAGCCGCAACCGGGACACCAAGCAGTACTTC. The encoded protein is CASSRNRDTKQYF.

The rearrangement uses TRBV29-1 and TRBJ2-5, with 8 positions matching TRBD2. This CDR3 region has 13 residues. After removal of 7 bases from V and 0 bases from J, the junction contained 4 bases not matched to a gene. In germline, CDR1 is SQVTM, CDR2 ANQGSEA. The CDR3 region has the DNA TGCAGCGCTACTAGCGGAAACCAAGAGACCCAGTACTTC. Protein: CSATSGNQETQYF.

This clonotype was recorded many times. V is TRBV5-6 and J is TRBJ2-5; D uncertain. The germline V gene encodes CDR1 SGHDT and CDR2 YYEEEE. V lost 2 bases and J 0 bases, leaving 5 bases between the germline ends. The CDR3 sequence is 13 residues long. The DNA of the CDR3 is TGTGCCAGCAGCTTCCTTTACCAAGAGACCCAGTACTTC. Its translation: CASSFLYQETQYF.

V is TRBV11-2 and J is TRBJ2-2, with a weak D call TRBD2 (5 bases). The CDR3 loop spans 15 amino acids. The germline V gene encodes CDR1 SGHAT and CDR2 FQNNGV. V was shortened by 3 bases and J by 5 bases, with 13 bases between the two germline ends. CDR3 residues: CASSFRTRRTGELFF. CDR3 nucleotides: TGTGCCAGCAGCTTTCGGACTCGGCGGACCGGGGAGCTGTTTTTT. Supplemented by reference TRBV11-2 and TRBJ2-2, the full variable domain reads EAGVAQSPRYKIIEKRQSVAFWCNPISGHATLYWYQQILGQGPKLLIQFQNNGVVDDSQLPKDRFSAERLKGVDSTLKIQPAKLEDSAVYLCASSFRTRRTGELFFGEGSRLTVL.

This clonotype was seen more than once but under ten times. The J gene is TRBJ1-1, the V gene TRBV29-1; TRBD1 might be the D (6 bases). V was cut by 3 bases and J by 3 bases, with 11 bases left in between. CDR1 and CDR2 (germline): SQVTM, ANQGSEA. This CDR3 spans 13 amino acids. As DNA, the CDR3 is TGCAGCGTTGATTGGGGGCATGACACTGAAGCTTTCTTT. This gives the protein CSVDWGHDTEAFF.

The chain has TRBV7-8 and TRBJ2-1; D may be TRBD2 (5 bases). The CDR3 covers 13 residues. V lost 5 bases, J lost 6 bases, and 11 bases lay in between. Germline CDR1 is SGHVS and CDR2 is FQNEAQ. CDR3 DNA: TGTGCCAGCAGCCCGGCGGGTGGCAATGAGCAGTTCTTC. This sequence encodes CASSPAGGNEQFF.

The chain has TRBV29-1 and TRBJ2-5; perhaps D is TRBD1 or TRBD2 (5 bases each). The CDR3 spans 13 residues. CDR1 and CDR2 from the germline V gene are SQVTM and ANQGSEA. Trimming cost V 7 bases and J 1 base, with 13 bases left between them. CDR3 amino acids: CSGFRDPQETQYF. CDR3 DNA sequence: TGCAGCGGCTTCCGGGACCCCCAAGAGACCCAGTACTTC.

Details on this clonotype: One end of the junction does not line up with germline, which may come from a read error. This chain joins TRBV6-2 or TRBV6-3 and TRBJ2-7; no clear D. The germline V gene encodes CDR1 MNHEY and CDR2 SVGEGT. The CDR3 consists of 14 residues. The CDR3 reads CASSLRPTFAPLRF. The CDR3 nucleotides read TGTGCCAGCAGTTTACGGCCTACCTTTGCCCCATTGCGTTTC.

The chain is built from TRBV10-3 and TRBJ2-7; D remains ambiguous. CDR1 is ENHRY, CDR2 SYGVKD, per germline. CDR3 size: 12 residues. The V and J ends lost 6 bases and 3 bases respectively, with 9 bases between them. The CDR3 bases are TGTGCCATCAGCGATGTTAACTACGAGCAGTACTTC. Residues: CAISDVNYEQYF.

The gene calls are TRBV11-2 and TRBJ2-1; TRBD2 agrees at 12 bases. Germline loops: CDR1 SGHAT, CDR2 FQNNGV. The ends lost 5 bases at V and 6 bases at J; junction bases unmatched: 5. This CDR3 contains 15 residues. CDR3: CASSGGLAGPNEQFF. For the CDR3, the DNA is TGTGCCAGCAGCGGCGGACTAGCGGGGCCCAATGAGCAGTTCTTC.

The gene calls are TRBV18 and TRBJ2-1; D is perhaps TRBD2 (6 bases). Germline V CDR1 and CDR2: KGHSH, LQKENI. The CDR3 is 15 amino acids. V was clipped by 6 bases and J by 7 bases, with 19 bases between them. The CDR3 loop reads CASSLRGGGGNEQFF. Written as DNA, the CDR3 is TGTGCCAGCTCTCTGCGGGGCGGTGGCGGGAATGAGCAGTTCTTC.

This chain connects TRBV6-6 to TRBJ2-4; 8 bases match TRBD2. Trimming cost V 10 bases and J 10 bases; bases outside gene matches: 9. Germline V CDR1 and CDR2: MNHNY, SVGAGI (reference sequence). The CDR3 covers 12 residues. For the CDR3, the DNA is TGTGCCACGGGGGGGGGAGGGCAGATTCAGTACTTC. It specifies CATGGGGQIQYF.

This clonotype was observed a handful of times. The chain couples TRBV4-2 to TRBJ2-5, with 11 bases lining up with TRBD2. The junction had 4 bases not matched to a gene; V was cut back by 2 bases and J by 5 bases. The CDR3 has 15 residues. CDR1 is LGHNA and CDR2 is YNFKEQ in the germline V gene. CDR3 coding DNA: TGTGCCAGCAGCCAACCCGGGACTAGCGGTGAGACCCAGTACTTC. The encoded protein is CASSQPGTSGETQYF.

Written as DNA, the CDR3 is TGTGCCAGCAGGATCAGGGGCACAGATACGCAGTATTTT. This gives the protein CASRIRGTDTQYF. The chain couples TRBV6-1 to TRBJ2-3, with D perhaps TRBD1 (5 bases). This CDR3 has 13 amino acids. Germline V gene data show CDR1 as MNHNS and CDR2 as SASEGT. The V end was cut by 6 bases, the J end by 1 base, with 8 bases between.

This clonotype showed up just a few times. The chain uses TRBV2 and TRBJ2-1, with 9 bases aligning to TRBD1. Germline CDR1 SNHLY, CDR2 FYNNEI. With V trimmed by 6 bases and J by 4 bases, 4 bases remained unmatched. The CDR3 extends over 14 amino acids. CDR3 sequence: CASRAGQGYNEQFF. The DNA for the CDR3 is TGTGCCAGCAGGGCGGGACAGGGTTACAATGAGCAGTTCTTC. Based on the CDR3 plus reference TRBV2 and TRBJ2-1, the full variable domain is EPEVTQTPSHQVTQMGQEVILRCVPISNHLYFYWYRQILGQKVEFLVSFYNNEISEKSEIFDDQFSVERPDGSNFTLKIRSTKLEDSAMYFCASRAGQGYNEQFFGPGTRLTVL.

This chain links TRBV12-3 or TRBV12-4 with TRBJ2-1, with 8 bases that match TRBD2. Trimming cost V 7 bases and J 7 bases; bases outside gene matches: 15. This CDR3 spans 16 amino acids. In DNA form, the CDR3 reads TGTGCCAGCACCCGTCGCCTGACTAGCGACCTAAATGAGCAGTTCTTC. Translating gives CASTRRLTSDLNEQFF.

This chain joins TRBV5-1 and TRBJ1-4; D not certain. The V end was cut by 6 bases, the J end by 6 bases, with 15 bases between. Looked up from germline, CDR1 is SGHRS and CDR2 is YFSETQ. This CDR3 is built from 14 residues. The CDR3 here is CASKLRAEDEKLFF. The CDR3 DNA is TGCGCCAGCAAACTCCGGGCAGAGGATGAAAAACTGTTTTTT.

There are a few counts of this clonotype. This rearrangement joins TRBV15 to TRBJ1-2, with 7 bases that match TRBD1. CDR1 and CDR2 from the germline V gene are LNHNV and YYDKDF (reference sequence). This CDR3 spans 18 amino acids. J gave up 5 bases and V 1 base, and 16 bases lay outside the gene matches. CDR3 in DNA: TGTGCCACCAGCAGAGTGGGTCCGGGGACAGCCGCTTCTTATGGCTACACCTTC. It specifies CATSRVGPGTAASYGYTF.

This clonotype was counted only a few times. V and J are TRBV6-5 and TRBJ2-1; D could derive from TRBD1 or TRBD2 (6 bases each). Trimming left V 2 bases short and J 7 bases short, with 21 bases between. The CDR3 consists of 17 residues. Germline V gene data show CDR1 as MNHEY and CDR2 as SVGAGI. The CDR3 DNA is TGTGCCAGCAGTTACGGGCCCTTAAGAGGGGGGCGGAATGAGCAGTTCTTC. It codes for CASSYGPLRGGRNEQFF.

A few counts support this clonotype. The J gene is TRBJ1-2, the V gene TRBV12-3 or TRBV12-4; a weak D match, TRBD1 (5 bases). V gave up 6 bases and J gave up 8 bases, with 13 bases separating them. The CDR3 consists of 12 residues. CDR3 in amino acids: CASRNRFHGYTF. CDR3 sequence (DNA): TGTGCCAGCAGAAACAGGTTCCACGGCTACACCTTC.

The genes are TRBV5-1 and TRBJ2-1; possible D gene TRBD1, 6 bases. V was pared by 0 bases and J by 6 bases, with 13 bases between. Germline V gene sequence: CDR1 SGHRS, CDR2 YFSETQ. This CDR3 comprises 15 residues. The DNA of the CDR3 is TGCGCCAGCAGCTTGGAGGCTTTAGGGGGCAATGAGCAGTTCTTC. Translated: CASSLEALGGNEQFF.